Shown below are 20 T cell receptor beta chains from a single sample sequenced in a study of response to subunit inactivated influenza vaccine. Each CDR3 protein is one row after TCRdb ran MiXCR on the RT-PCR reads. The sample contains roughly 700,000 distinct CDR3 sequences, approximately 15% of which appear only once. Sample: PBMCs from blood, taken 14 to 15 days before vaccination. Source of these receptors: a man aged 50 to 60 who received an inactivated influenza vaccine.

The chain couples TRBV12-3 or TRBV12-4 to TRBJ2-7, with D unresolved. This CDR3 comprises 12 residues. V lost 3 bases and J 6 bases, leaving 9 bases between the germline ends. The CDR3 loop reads CASSLNSIEQYF. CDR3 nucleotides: TGTGCCAGCAGTTTGAACAGTATCGAGCAGTACTTC.

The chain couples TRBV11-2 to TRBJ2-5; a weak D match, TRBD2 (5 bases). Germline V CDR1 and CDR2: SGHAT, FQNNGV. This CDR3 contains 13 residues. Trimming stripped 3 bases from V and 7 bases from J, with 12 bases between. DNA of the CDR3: TGTGCCAGCAGCTTCGGAGACTACGGGACCCAGTACTTC. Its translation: CASSFGDYGTQYF.

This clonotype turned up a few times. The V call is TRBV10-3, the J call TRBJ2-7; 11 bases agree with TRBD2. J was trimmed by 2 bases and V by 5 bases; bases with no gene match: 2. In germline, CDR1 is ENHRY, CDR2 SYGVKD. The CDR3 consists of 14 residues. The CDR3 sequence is CAISLAGGAYEQYF. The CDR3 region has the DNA TGTGCCATCAGTTTAGCGGGGGGGGCCTACGAGCAGTACTTC.

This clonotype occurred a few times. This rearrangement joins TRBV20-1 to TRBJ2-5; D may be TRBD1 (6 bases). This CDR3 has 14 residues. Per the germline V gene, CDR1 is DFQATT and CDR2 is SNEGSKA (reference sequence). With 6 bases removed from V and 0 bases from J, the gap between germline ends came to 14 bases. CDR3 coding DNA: TGCAGTGCCCCCCCCAGGGGCTACCAAGAGACCCAGTACTTC. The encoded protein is CSAPPRGYQETQYF.

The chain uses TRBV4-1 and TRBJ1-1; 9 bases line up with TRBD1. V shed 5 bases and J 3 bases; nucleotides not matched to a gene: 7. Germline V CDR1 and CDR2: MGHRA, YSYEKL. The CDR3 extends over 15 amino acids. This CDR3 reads CASSNPGQGYTEAFF. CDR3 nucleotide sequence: TGCGCCAGCAGCAATCCGGGACAGGGCTACACTGAAGCTTTCTTT.

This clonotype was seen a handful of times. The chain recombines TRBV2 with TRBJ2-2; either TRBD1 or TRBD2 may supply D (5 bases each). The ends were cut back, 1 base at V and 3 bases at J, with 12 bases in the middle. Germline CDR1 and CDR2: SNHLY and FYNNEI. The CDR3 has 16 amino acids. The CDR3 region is CASSEDRGSYTGELFF. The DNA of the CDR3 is TGTGCCAGCAGTGAAGATCGGGGCAGTTACACCGGGGAGCTGTTTTTT.

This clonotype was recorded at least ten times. This CDR3 reads CASSRPGSYEQYF. The DNA for the CDR3 is TGTGCCAGCAGCCGTCCTGGTTCCTACGAGCAGTACTTC. This chain links TRBV7-8 with TRBJ2-7; D unclear. Germline CDR1 is SGHVS and CDR2 is FQNEAQ. V was clipped by 5 bases and J by 1 base, with 9 bases between them. This CDR3 has 13 residues.

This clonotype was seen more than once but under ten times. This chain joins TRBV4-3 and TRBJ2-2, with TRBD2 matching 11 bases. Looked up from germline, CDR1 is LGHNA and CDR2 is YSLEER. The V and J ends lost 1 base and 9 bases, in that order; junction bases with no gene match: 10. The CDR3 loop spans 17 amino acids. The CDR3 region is CASSQARLAGGSWELFF. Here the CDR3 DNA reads TGCGCCAGCAGCCAAGCTCGGCTAGCGGGAGGAAGCTGGGAGCTGTTTTTT.

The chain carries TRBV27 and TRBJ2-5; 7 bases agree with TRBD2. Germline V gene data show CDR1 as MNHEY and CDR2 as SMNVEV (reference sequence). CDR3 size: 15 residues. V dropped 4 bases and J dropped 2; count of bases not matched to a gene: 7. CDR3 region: CASSSLAAEQETQYF. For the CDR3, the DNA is TGTGCCAGCAGTTCCCTAGCGGCCGAACAAGAGACCCAGTACTTC.

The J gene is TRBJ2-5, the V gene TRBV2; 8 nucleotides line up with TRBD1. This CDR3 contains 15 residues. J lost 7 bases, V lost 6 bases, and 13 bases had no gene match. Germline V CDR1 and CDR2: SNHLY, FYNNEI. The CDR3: CASRSGTGVKRTQYF. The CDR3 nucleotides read TGTGCCAGCAGGTCCGGGACAGGAGTTAAGAGGACCCAGTACTTC.

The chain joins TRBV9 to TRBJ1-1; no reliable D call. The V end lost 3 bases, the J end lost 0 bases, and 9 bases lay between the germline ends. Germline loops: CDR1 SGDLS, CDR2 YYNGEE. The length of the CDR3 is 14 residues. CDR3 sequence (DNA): TGTGCCAGCAGCGCGTCCTCCTTGAACACTGAAGCTTTCTTT. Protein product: CASSASSLNTEAFF.

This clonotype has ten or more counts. CDR3 DNA sequence: TGTGCCAGCAGCCCTTGGACAGGGGGCAATCAGCCCCAGCATTTT. Translated: CASSPWTGGNQPQHF. The chain uses TRBV2 and TRBJ1-5; TRBD1 matches 9 bases. From germline, CDR1 is SNHLY and CDR2 FYNNEI. The CDR3 has 15 residues. V shed 6 bases, J shed 2 bases, and the junction held 5 bases outside the gene matches.

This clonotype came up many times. CDR3 amino acids: CASRSDGESSYNEQFF. The CDR3 region has the DNA TGTGCCAGCAGGTCCGACGGCGAAAGCTCCTACAATGAGCAGTTCTTC. The rearrangement links TRBV4-2 to TRBJ2-1, with unresolved D. V lost 6 bases, J lost 0 bases, and 15 bases lay in between. The CDR3 is made up of 16 amino acids. Germline V gene sequence: CDR1 LGHNA, CDR2 YNFKEQ.

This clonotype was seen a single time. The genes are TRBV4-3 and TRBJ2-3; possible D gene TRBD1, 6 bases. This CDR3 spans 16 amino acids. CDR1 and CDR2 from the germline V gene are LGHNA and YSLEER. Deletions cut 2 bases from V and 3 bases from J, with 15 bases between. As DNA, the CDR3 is TGCGCCAGCAGCCAAATGCTGGGGGCGCCGACAGATACGCAGTATTTT. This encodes CASSQMLGAPTDTQYF.

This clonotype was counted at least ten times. The CDR3 bases are TGCGCCAGTTGGCCTAGCGGGAGGCTGAGCACCGGGGAGCTGTTTTTT. Residues: CASWPSGRLSTGELFF. The chain combines TRBV5-1 with TRBJ2-2; the match to TRBD2 covers 11 bases. This CDR3 contains 16 residues. The trim removed 8 bases at V and 4 bases at J, leaving 10 bases unmatched. Looked up from germline, CDR1 is SGHRS and CDR2 is YFSETQ.

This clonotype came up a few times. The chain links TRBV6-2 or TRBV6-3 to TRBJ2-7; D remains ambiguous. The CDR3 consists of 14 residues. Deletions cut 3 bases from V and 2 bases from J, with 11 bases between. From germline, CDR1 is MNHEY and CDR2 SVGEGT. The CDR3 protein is CASSYEAPAYEQYF. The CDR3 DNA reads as TGTGCCAGCAGTTATGAGGCTCCTGCCTACGAGCAGTACTTC.

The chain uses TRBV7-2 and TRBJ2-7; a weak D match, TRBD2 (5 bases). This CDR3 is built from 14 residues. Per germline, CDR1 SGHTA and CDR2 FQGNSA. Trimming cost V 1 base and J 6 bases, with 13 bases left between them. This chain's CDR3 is CASSLVGSGGEQYF. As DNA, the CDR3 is TGTGCCAGCAGCTTAGTCGGTAGTGGAGGCGAGCAGTACTTC.

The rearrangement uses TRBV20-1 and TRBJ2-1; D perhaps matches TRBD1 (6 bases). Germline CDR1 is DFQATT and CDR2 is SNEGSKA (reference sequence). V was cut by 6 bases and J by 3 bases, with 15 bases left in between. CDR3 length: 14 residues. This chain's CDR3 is CSALRDTYYNEQFF. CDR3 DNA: TGCAGTGCCCTCCGGGACACATACTACAATGAGCAGTTCTTC.

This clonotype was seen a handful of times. DNA for the CDR3: TGCGCCAGCAGGACACTAGCGCGGGAGGAGCAGTTCTTC. Translation: CASRTLAREEQFF. The J gene is TRBJ2-1, the V gene TRBV10-2, with 7 bases fitting TRBD2. Germline V lookup: CDR1 WSHSY, CDR2 SAAADI. This CDR3 spans 13 amino acids. J was trimmed by 10 bases and V by 6 bases; bases with no gene match: 9.

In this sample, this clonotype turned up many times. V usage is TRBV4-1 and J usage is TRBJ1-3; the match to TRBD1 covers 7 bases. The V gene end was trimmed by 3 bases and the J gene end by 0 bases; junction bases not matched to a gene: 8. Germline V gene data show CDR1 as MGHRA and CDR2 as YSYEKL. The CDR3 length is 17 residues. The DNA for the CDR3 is TGCGCCAGCAGCCACACTCTGGGACAGAGCTCTGGAAACACCATATATTTT. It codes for CASSHTLGQSSGNTIYF.